Detailed here is one TCR beta chain. Its antigen remains unknown. The sample carries other DNA sequences with the same CDR3. CDR3 length: 14 amino acids. CDR1 is SGHNT, CDR2 YYREEE, per germline (reference sequence). The ends were cut back, 3 bases at V and 0 bases at J, with 8 bases in the middle. The data were obtained in a study of beta chain features in type 1 diabetes. Whole-study context: All samples together contributed 95 million to 110 million sorted cells for examination. The study's findings and limits: Naive, central memory and regulatory TCRB repertoires appeared more similar among patients than healthy donors. In every one of the four CD4+ subsets, TCRB CDR3s were moderately but significantly shorter in Type 1 diabetes patients.

A single heparinised blood sample, averaging around 110 mL, was obtained per donor. Expressed TCRB transcripts were sequenced because the entire RNA isolate underwent reverse transcription. This table comes from immunoSEQ multiplex PCR, and its TCRdb copy is limited to in-frame clones, with some not included. This table holds over 40,000 clones, roughly 70% found once. The sequenced sample consisted of Tregs from blood. The chain joins TRBV5-4 to TRBJ2-3; D not certain. The sequence was collected from a woman in her late teens or twenties with type 1 diabetes. CDR3 in amino acids: CASSSSGSTDTQYF. Here the CDR3 DNA reads TGTGCCAGCAGCTCTTCAGGAAGCACAGATACGCAGTATTTT.